This T cell receptor beta chain was captured in a study of human T cells and chemical hapten exposure. The study used a library that attached unique molecular identifiers to individual cDNA molecules. In TCRdb, the RACE reads were re-called with MiXCR into one record per CDR3 protein. The table lists tens of thousands of distinct CDR3 sequences, around 12% of them singletons. V shed 3 bases and J shed 1 base, with 3 bases lying between them. This CDR3 has 13 amino acids. The germline V gene encodes CDR1 LNHDA and CDR2 SQIVND (reference sequence). This clonotype has only a few counts. Time point given: patch test 3, about 24 weeks after DPC sensitization. The sample's treatment: therapeutic diphenylcyclopropenone sensitization with weekly scalp DPC. The authors extracted total RNA from unfractionated whole blood.

The material sequenced was whole blood, taken in connection with sensitization to the hapten diphenylcyclopropenone (DPC). The source is a young man with alopecia areata. Some clones in this sample may be carry-over from other donors' samples. This chain connects TRBV19 to TRBJ2-2; D gene uncertain. CDR3: CASSILNTGELFF. The CDR3 nucleotides are TGTGCCAGTAGTATCCTGAACACCGGGGAGCTGTTTTTT.